This TCR beta chain was recovered during a study of blood T cell repertoires in COVID-19. Study overall: Samples taken during acute and convalescent COVID-19 were collected in the United States, Italy and Spain.

The CDR3 consists of 16 residues. Looked up from germline, CDR1 is SNHLY and CDR2 is FYNNEI. With 2 bases removed from V and 0 bases from J, the gap between germline ends came to 13 bases. TCRdb's copy holds only in-frame clones and misses some; the assay was immunoSEQ multiplex PCR. The sample holds roughly 140,000 clones; 70% to 90% are singletons and the top ten take under 8.5%. The sample taken for sequencing was peripheral blood. This chain uses TRBV2 with TRBJ1-1, with unresolved D. This receptor was taken from a woman in her sixties with COVID-19, enrolled during active disease. This CDR3 reads CASSELTDIMNTEAFF. The CDR3 coding sequence is TGTGCCAGCAGTGAACTCACAGACATAATGAACACTGAAGCTTTCTTT. Full variable domain (remainder filled in from reference TRBV2 and TRBJ1-1): EPEVTQTPSHQVTQMGQEVILRCVPISNHLYFYWYRQILGQKVEFLVSFYNNEISEKSEIFDDQFSVERPDGSNFTLKIRSTKLEDSAMYFCASSELTDIMNTEAFFGQGTRLTVV.